The present T cell receptor beta chain was sequenced within a study of shared clonotypes between healthy human individuals. Some clones are missing from TCRdb's copy, which holds only in-frame ones; the method was immunoSEQ multiplex PCR. The repertoire consists of about 2,200,000 clones, with approximately 94% occurring once and the leading ten covering 1.5% to 2%. V lost 5 bases to trimming and J lost 2 bases, with 13 bases between them. This CDR3 spans 14 amino acids. Germline-derived CDR1 and CDR2 are SEHNR and FQNEAQ (reference sequence). CD45RO-negative, CCR7-positively selected cells formed the naive CD8 fraction, excluding terminally differentiated effector memory CD45RA+ cells.

Sequencing was performed on naive CD8+ T cells from PBMCs. The source of this sequence is a man aged 18 to 30 in good health. Some clones in this sample may be carry-over from other donors' samples. The chain joins TRBV7-9 to TRBJ2-7; the D gene is possibly TRBD1 (6 bases). CDR3 protein: CASSGWDNTYEQYF. The CDR3 nucleotides are TGTGCCAGCAGCGGATGGGACAATACCTACGAGCAGTACTTC.